This T cell receptor (beta chain) is from a study of T cells in pancreatic ductal adenocarcinoma. Study-level findings and limits: Tumor-versus-blood clonality comparisons may be biased toward lower tumor diversity. The resected pancreatic cancer cohort was biased toward the minority with early-stage disease. Compared with tumor, blood showed more total productive templates and around 8-fold more clonotypes. Mean clonality was about 0.11 in tumors and 0.07 to 0.075 in blood, not significantly different.

This table comes from immunoSEQ multiplex PCR, and its TCRdb copy is limited to in-frame clones, with some not included. Among 97,000 or so clones listed, 90% to 95% were seen once. In the case of this clone: Its antigen remains unidentified.

Selected pancreatic ductal adenocarcinoma patients had undergone surgery without neoadjuvant therapy. This clonotype was obtained from a human donor with pancreatic ductal adenocarcinoma. The specimen sequenced was PBMCs.

In DNA form, the CDR3 reads TGTGCCAGCAGCTTACTGGCGGGAGGGCACGAGCAGTACTTC. Translation: CASSLLAGGHEQYF. This chain connects TRBV11-2 to TRBJ2-7; TRBD2 matches 9 bases. The junction had 4 bases not matched to a gene; V was cut back by 2 bases and J by 5 bases. Germline lookup yields CDR1 SGHAT and CDR2 FQNNGV. There are 14 residues in the CDR3. Full variable domain (rest looked up from reference TRBV11-2 and TRBJ2-7): EAGVAQSPRYKIIEKRQSVAFWCNPISGHATLYWYQQILGQGPKLLIQFQNNGVVDDSQLPKDRFSAERLKGVDSTLKIQPAKLEDSAVYLCASSLLAGGHEQYFGPGTRLTVT.